Presented here are 20 T cell receptor beta chains from one specimen sequenced in a study of cytomegalovirus exposure and HLA in healthy donors. PCR employed 60 Vbeta and 13 Jbeta primers. Repertoires were generated with immunoSEQ multiplex PCR, while TCRdb's copy carries only in-frame clones and drops some. The sample has 75,000 to 90,000 clones, 74% seen once. The sequencing input was PBMCs. These receptor sequences come from a man in his thirties or forties in good health and CMV-seropositive.

In this sample, this clone turned up a few times. The chain uses TRBV10-1 and TRBJ2-7, with a tentative D call TRBD2 (5 bases). Looked up from germline, CDR1 is WNHNN and CDR2 is SYGVQD (reference sequence). V dropped 5 bases and J dropped 4 bases, with 12 bases sitting between them. This CDR3 is built from 13 residues. The CDR3 spells CASSLNRGYEQYF. The CDR3 DNA reads as TGCGCCAGCAGTTTAAATCGGGGTTACGAGCAGTACTTC.

The rearrangement links TRBV2 to TRBJ2-7, with D tentatively TRBD2 (6 bases). Germline V CDR1 and CDR2: SNHLY, FYNNEI. The CDR3 is made up of 14 amino acids. Trimming stripped 5 bases from V and 5 bases from J, with 16 bases between. For the CDR3, the DNA is TGTGCCAGCAGTCGGAGACTAGTAAACCACGAGCAGTACTTC. This gives the protein CASSRRLVNHEQYF. The full variable domain, in which reference TRBV2 and TRBJ2-7 provide the parts outside the CDR3, is EPEVTQTPSHQVTQMGQEVILRCVPISNHLYFYWYRQILGQKVEFLVSFYNNEISEKSEIFDDQFSVERPDGSNFTLKIRSTKLEDSAMYFCASSRRLVNHEQYFGPGTRLTVT.

This clone was observed a single time. The gene calls are TRBV5-4 and TRBJ1-3; D gene unclear. This CDR3 has 12 residues. Trimming cost V 4 bases and J 4 bases, with 6 bases left between them. The germline CDR1 and CDR2 sequences are SGHNT and YYREEE (reference sequence). As DNA, the CDR3 is TGTGCCAGCAGCGTTCAGGGAAACACCATATATTTT. It is translated as CASSVQGNTIYF.

V and J are TRBV4-3 and TRBJ2-6, with D unclear. Germline V gene data show CDR1 as LGHNA and CDR2 as YSLEER. Trimming removed 0 bases at V and 0 bases at J, with 18 bases between. This CDR3 comprises 20 residues. The CDR3 DNA reads as TGCGCCAGCAGCCAAGATGTCCAGGCTCGAATATTCTCTGGGGCCAACGTCCTGACTTTC. Protein: CASSQDVQARIFSGANVLTF.

The chain has TRBV5-6 and TRBJ1-5, with D uncertain. The CDR3 sequence is 13 residues long. Trimming removed 3 bases from V and 7 bases from J, with 11 bases in between. The V gene's germline CDR1 is SGHDT and CDR2 YYEEEE. The CDR3: CASSSIPGQPQHF. In DNA form, the CDR3 reads TGTGCCAGCAGCTCAATTCCGGGACAGCCCCAGCATTTT.

The chain is built from TRBV30 and TRBJ2-5, with 7 bases that match TRBD2. The V gene's germline CDR1 is GTSNPN and CDR2 SVGIG (reference sequence). Unmatched junction bases numbered 12, after V lost 0 bases and J lost 5 bases. The CDR3 runs to 16 residues. The CDR3 DNA reads as TGTGCCTGGAGTGTAGATGTGGGAGGGCCGATGGAGACCCAGTACTTC. Protein sequence: CAWSVDVGGPMETQYF.

V gene TRBV10-3 combines with J gene TRBJ2-3; perhaps TRBD1 as D (6 bases). The CDR3 extends over 18 amino acids. Trimming took off 2 bases at V and 1 base at J, with 19 bases between the two ends. Germline-derived CDR1 and CDR2 are ENHRY and SYGVKD. The CDR3 DNA reads TGTGCCATCAGTGAGCTGACAGGAATCTTCCCGGGCACAGATACGCAGTATTTT. Its protein is CAISELTGIFPGTDTQYF.

J is TRBJ2-1 and V is TRBV19; weak D call: TRBD1 (6 bases). The V gene's germline CDR1 is LNHDA and CDR2 SQIVND (reference sequence). The CDR3 contains 14 residues. Trimming removed 2 bases at V and 10 bases at J, with 15 bases between. The DNA of the CDR3 is TGTGCCAGTAGTATAATCCAGGGGAACCCCGAGCAGTTCTTC. This encodes CASSIIQGNPEQFF.

The gene calls are TRBV14 and TRBJ2-1; 12 bases are shared with TRBD2. The germline V gene encodes CDR1 SGHDN and CDR2 FVKESK. With 2 bases clipped from V and 6 bases from J, the junction kept 5 bases outside the gene matches. There are 16 residues in the CDR3. CDR3 coding DNA: TGTGCCAGCAGCCAACTGGGACTAGCGGGCTTCAATGAGCAGTTCTTC. It specifies CASSQLGLAGFNEQFF.

The chain joins TRBV7-9 to TRBJ1-1; TRBD1 matches 9 bases. With V trimmed by 5 bases and J by 8 bases, 9 bases remained unmatched. The CDR3 loop spans 14 amino acids. CDR1 and CDR2 from the germline V gene are SEHNR and FQNEAQ (reference sequence). The CDR3 region has the DNA TGTGCCAGCAGCAGAACGGACAGGGGCGAAGAAGCTTTCTTT. Its protein is CASSRTDRGEEAFF.

CDR3 loop: CASSLPPREGEADTQYF. CDR3 DNA: TGTGCCAGCAGCCTCCCCCCGCGGGAGGGGGAGGCAGATACGCAGTATTTT. The rearrangement links TRBV9 to TRBJ2-3; 9 nucleotides agree with TRBD2. The junction had 13 bases not matched to a gene; V was cut back by 4 bases and J by 4 bases. The CDR3 covers 17 residues. Germline CDR1 is SGDLS and CDR2 is YYNGEE.

The V gene is TRBV6-6, the J gene TRBJ1-2, with D maybe TRBD1 (5 bases). CDR1 MNHNY and CDR2 SVGAGI come from the germline V gene (reference sequence). The CDR3 is 16 amino acids. V lost 0 bases and J 7 bases, leaving 18 bases between the germline ends. CDR3 bases: TGTGCCAGCAGTTACTCATCACAGGCAGGCCCCACTGGCTACACCTTC. Translating it yields CASSYSSQAGPTGYTF.

As DNA, the CDR3 is TGTGCCAGCAGCTTAGCGGCCAGGGCGGACACTGAAGCTTTCTTT. Amino acid sequence: CASSLAARADTEAFF. The V and J genes are TRBV7-2 and TRBJ1-1; TRBD1 is a possible D gene (5 bases). The V gene lost 0 bases and the J gene lost 3 bases, with 11 bases spanning the gap. The CDR3 spans 15 residues. Germline CDR1 SGHTA, CDR2 FQGNSA.

This chain joins TRBV9 and TRBJ2-1; 11 positions match TRBD2. In germline, CDR1 is SGDLS, CDR2 YYNGEE. The CDR3 spans 14 residues. Trimming took 3 bases from V and 8 from J; bases not matched to a gene: 4. In nucleotides, the CDR3 is TGTGCCAGCAGCGGACTAGCGGGGATCGATGAGCAGTTCTTC. Amino acid sequence: CASSGLAGIDEQFF.

This sequence joins TRBV5-4 and TRBJ2-1, with 9 positions matching TRBD2. This CDR3 contains 15 residues. V lost 0 bases to trimming and J lost 9 bases; unmatched junction nucleotides: 7. Looked up from germline, CDR1 is SGHNT and CDR2 is YYREEE (reference sequence). In DNA, the CDR3 is TGTGCCAGCAGCTTGGAGTCGCGGGGGGGGTCTGAGCAGTTCTTC. Residues: CASSLESRGGSEQFF.

The rearrangement joins TRBV29-1 to TRBJ2-5; 10 nucleotides line up with TRBD2. The tail of the sequence fits TRBJ2-7 better, so the J call may be wrong. Germline CDR1 SQVTM, CDR2 ANQGSEA. This CDR3 has 14 amino acids. CDR3 loop: CSVEGLAGPHEQYF. In nucleotides, the CDR3 is TGCAGCGTTGAAGGACTAGCGGGCCCCCACGAGCAGTACTTC.

The chain employs TRBV29-1 and TRBJ2-7, with 10 bases that match TRBD2. The CDR3 extends over 13 amino acids. V shed 5 bases, J shed 4 bases, and the junction held 5 bases outside the gene matches. Per germline, CDR1 SQVTM and CDR2 ANQGSEA. The CDR3 nucleotides read TGCAGCGTTTCCGGGACTAGCGATTACGAGCAGTACTTC. This codes for CSVSGTSDYEQYF.

This clone has only one observation. DNA of the CDR3: TGCGCCAGCAGCTTGGCCGATACAGCGGGCATCTCCTACAATGAGCAGTTCTTC. This gives the protein CASSLADTAGISYNEQFF. V and J are TRBV5-1 and TRBJ2-1; tentative D call: TRBD2 (6 bases). This CDR3 comprises 18 residues. Trimming stripped 0 bases from V and 0 bases from J, with 16 bases between. Germline assignment: CDR1 SGHRS and CDR2 YFSETQ.

The genes are TRBV5-4 and TRBJ2-1; 12 bases fit TRBD2. CDR1 and CDR2 from the germline V gene are SGHNT and YYREEE (reference sequence). V dropped 0 bases and J dropped 7; count of bases not matched to a gene: 8. The CDR3 consists of 17 residues. CDR3 residues: CASSLVPSGRAWNEQFF. CDR3 nucleotide sequence: TGTGCCAGCAGCTTGGTCCCTAGCGGGAGGGCCTGGAATGAGCAGTTCTTC.

The chain recombines TRBV4-1 with TRBJ2-3; 16 positions match TRBD2. V dropped 0 bases and J dropped 5; count of bases not matched to a gene: 8. The germline V gene has CDR1 MGHRA and CDR2 YSYEKL. There are 19 residues in the CDR3. CDR3 loop: CASSQDPGTSGGAGDTQYF. The CDR3 DNA is TGCGCCAGCAGCCAAGACCCCGGGACTAGCGGGGGGGCCGGAGATACGCAGTATTTT.